This TCR beta chain stems from a study of T cell clonality in common variable immunodeficiency (dated by TCRdb to about 2015). The study at large found these results: According to the authors, finding the cause of the higher clonality in CVID would require sequencing the repertoires of T cell subpopulations. Even though DNA input was the same, control samples had an average of about 81,820 unique sequences each, compared with roughly 32,000 in CVID samples. Reportedly, TCRbeta sequences from CVID had fewer deletions and N-nucleotide insertions, and highly modified clones with 13 or more V deletions were absent from CVID. Fewer TCRbeta clones were shared among CVID subjects than among healthy controls (p < 0.0001). Differences among patients in the CVID cohort limited the correlations between repertoire features and clinical complications. Increased TCRbeta clonality was found in CVID subjects compared with healthy controls (t-test p = 0.018), with the increase being most characteristic of about a third of subjects.

CVID samples and control samples contributed equivalent amounts of genomic DNA as sequencing input. For every sample, a 60 bp segment covering the rearranged TCRbeta CDR3 region was amplified and then sequenced. TCRbeta amplification used the immunoSEQ assay, a bias-corrected multiplex PCR with high-throughput sequencing. The published analysis was carried out like this. Each unique nucleotide sequence was treated as a clone and annotated with V, D and J genes, copy number and frequency. Sequences were labeled productive if in frame, and non-productive if out of frame or containing stop codons. As previously described, Shannon's entropy was used to calculate clonality. Mean CDR3 Kyte-Doolittle hydropathy was derived from the predicted amino acid sequences of productive clones. The R hclust function was used to hierarchically cluster scaled V gene usage with Manhattan distance and complete linkage. Clone sharing by CDR3 amino acid sequence was assessed by resampling 12 repertoires per group over 100 rounds. The repertoires were screened for about 70 published EBV-specific TCRbeta sequences and approximately 240 published CMV-specific TCRbeta sequences. Analysis left out a couple of CVID samples that produced under 10,000 sequences, so 35 to 50 CVID repertoires remained. The source is immuneACCESS, and TCRdb retained only in-frame sequences with V and J called. Part of the clones is not carried over; for the studies checked, unresolved V genes explain less than half of this, and the remainder is unexplained. V and J calls and clone size come straight from that table; D and trimming were deduced from the DNA. The table puts about 44,000 clones in this sample, none counted just once. Roughly 10% of the sample is held by the ten biggest clonotypes.

Predominantly Caucasian heritage was noted among both the CVID patients and the healthy controls. From each donor, roughly 4.5 to 8 ml of heparinized peripheral whole blood was collected. Genomic DNA from adults with common variable immune deficiency (CVID) and from healthy adult controls was used for sequencing of TCRbeta CDR3 repertoires. A total of some 22 healthy adult volunteers (roughly twelve female and approximately 10 male; age range about 20 to 75 years, mean age approximately 34) were included in the control group. To isolate peripheral blood mononuclear cells, diluted blood was subjected to density centrifugation over Hypaque 1077 or Ficoll-Paque. Genomic DNA was obtained from unsorted mononuclear cells through either Qiagen column purification or a centrifugation-based method. The germline V gene (reference sequence) sets CDR1 to SGHNT and CDR2 to YYREEE. Inclusive of the bounding cysteine and phenylalanine, the CDR3 is 15 residues long. The DNA shown is the part of the CDR3 that was read: 36 bases, in frame from base 1. V loses 4 bases at its end and J loses 5 bases; junction bases beyond the gene matches: 7.

This clone was seen repeatedly, ten times or more. It has no known antigen specificity. The CDR3 end falls 3 residues outside the read, so it is completed with the germline J gene. The chain was built from TRBV5-4 and TRBJ2-1, with 9 bases matching TRBD2. This receptor was identified in a person between 18 and 70 years old in good health. Source material: peripheral blood mononuclear cells. This receptor has the CDR3 CASSQPGLANNEQFF. The sequenced CDR3 bases are TGTGCCAGCAGCCAACCCGGACTAGCGAACAATGAG.